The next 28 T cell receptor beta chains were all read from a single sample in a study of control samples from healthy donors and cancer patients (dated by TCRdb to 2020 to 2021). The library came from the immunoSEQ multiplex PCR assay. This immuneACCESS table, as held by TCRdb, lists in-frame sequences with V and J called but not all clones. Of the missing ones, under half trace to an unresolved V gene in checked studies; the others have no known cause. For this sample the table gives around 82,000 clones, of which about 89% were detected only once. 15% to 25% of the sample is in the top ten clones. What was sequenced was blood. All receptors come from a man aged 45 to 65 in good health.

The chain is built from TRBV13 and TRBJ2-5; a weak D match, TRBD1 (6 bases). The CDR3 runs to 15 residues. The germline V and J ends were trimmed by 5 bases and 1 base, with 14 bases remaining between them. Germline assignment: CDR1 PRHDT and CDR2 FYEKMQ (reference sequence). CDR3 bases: TGTGCCAGCAGCGCAGGGGAAGGGGTCCAAGAGACCCAGTACTTC. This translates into CASSAGEGVQETQYF.

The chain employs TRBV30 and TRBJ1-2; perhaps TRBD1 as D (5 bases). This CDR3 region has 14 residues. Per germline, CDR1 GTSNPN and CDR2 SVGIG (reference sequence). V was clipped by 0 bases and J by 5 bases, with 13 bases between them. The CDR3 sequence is CAWSVRGPRYGYTF. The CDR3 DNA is TGTGCCTGGAGTGTACGGGGCCCGAGGTATGGCTACACCTTC.

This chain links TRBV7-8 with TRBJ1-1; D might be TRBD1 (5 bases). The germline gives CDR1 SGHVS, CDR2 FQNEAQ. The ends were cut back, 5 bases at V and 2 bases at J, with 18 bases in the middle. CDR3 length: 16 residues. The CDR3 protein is CASSRTLFATNTEAFF. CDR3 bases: TGTGCCAGCAGCCGGACACTTTTCGCCACTAACACTGAAGCTTTCTTT.

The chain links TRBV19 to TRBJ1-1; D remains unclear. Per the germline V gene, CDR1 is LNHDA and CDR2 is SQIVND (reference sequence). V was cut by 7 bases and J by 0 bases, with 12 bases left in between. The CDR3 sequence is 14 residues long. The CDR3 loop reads CASTEPWLNTEAFF. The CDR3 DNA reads TGTGCCAGTACAGAACCTTGGCTGAACACTGAAGCTTTCTTT.

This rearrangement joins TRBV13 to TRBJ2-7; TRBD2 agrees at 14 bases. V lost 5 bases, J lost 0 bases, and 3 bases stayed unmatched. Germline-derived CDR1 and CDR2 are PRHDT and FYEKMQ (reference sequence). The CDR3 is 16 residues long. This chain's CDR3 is CASSLGTSGGSYEQYF. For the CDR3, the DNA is TGTGCCAGCAGCCTTGGGACTAGCGGGGGCTCCTACGAGCAGTACTTC.

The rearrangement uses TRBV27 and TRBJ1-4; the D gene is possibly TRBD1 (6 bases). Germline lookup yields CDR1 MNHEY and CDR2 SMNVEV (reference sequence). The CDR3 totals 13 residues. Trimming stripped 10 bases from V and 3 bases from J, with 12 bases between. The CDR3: CATSEGANEKLFF. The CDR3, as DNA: TGTGCCACCTCGGAGGGGGCTAATGAAAAACTGTTTTTT.

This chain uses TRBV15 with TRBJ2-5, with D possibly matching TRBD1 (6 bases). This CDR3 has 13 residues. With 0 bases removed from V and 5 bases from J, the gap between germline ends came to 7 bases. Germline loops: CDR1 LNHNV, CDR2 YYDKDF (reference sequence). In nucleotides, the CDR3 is TGTGCCACCAGCAGAGATAGGGGGGAGACCCAGTACTTC. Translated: CATSRDRGETQYF.

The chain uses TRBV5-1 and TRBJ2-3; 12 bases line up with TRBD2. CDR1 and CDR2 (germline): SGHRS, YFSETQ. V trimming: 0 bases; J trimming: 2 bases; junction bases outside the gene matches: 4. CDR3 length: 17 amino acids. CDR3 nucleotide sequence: TGCGCCAGCAGCTTGGAATCTAGCGGGGGGGTCACAGATACGCAGTATTTT. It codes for CASSLESSGGVTDTQYF.

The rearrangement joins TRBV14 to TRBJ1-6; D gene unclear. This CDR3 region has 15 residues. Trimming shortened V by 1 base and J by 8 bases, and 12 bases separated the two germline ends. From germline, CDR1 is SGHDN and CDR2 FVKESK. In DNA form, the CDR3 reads TGTGCCAGCAGCCAAGTTCCAGCTTCCCATTCACCCCTCCACTTT. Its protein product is CASSQVPASHSPLHF.

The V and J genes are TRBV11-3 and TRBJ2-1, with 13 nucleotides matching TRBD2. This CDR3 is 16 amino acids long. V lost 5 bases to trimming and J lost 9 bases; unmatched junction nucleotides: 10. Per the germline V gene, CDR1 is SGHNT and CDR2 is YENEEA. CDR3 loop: CASSGGLAGYSSEQFF. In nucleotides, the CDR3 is TGTGCCAGCAGCGGGGGACTAGCGGGATATAGTAGTGAGCAGTTCTTC.

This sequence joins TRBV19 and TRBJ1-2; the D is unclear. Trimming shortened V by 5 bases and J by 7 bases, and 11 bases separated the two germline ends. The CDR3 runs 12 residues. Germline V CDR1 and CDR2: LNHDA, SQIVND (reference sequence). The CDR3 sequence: CASSSLRSGYTF. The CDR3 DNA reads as TGTGCCAGTAGTTCCCTTAGGTCTGGCTACACCTTC.

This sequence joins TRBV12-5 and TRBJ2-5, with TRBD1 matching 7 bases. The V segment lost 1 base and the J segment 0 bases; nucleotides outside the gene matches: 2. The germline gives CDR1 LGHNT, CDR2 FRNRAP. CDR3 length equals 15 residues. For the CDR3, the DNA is TGTGCTAGTGGTTTGGGCAGGGGGAACCAAGAGACCCAGTACTTC. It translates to CASGLGRGNQETQYF.

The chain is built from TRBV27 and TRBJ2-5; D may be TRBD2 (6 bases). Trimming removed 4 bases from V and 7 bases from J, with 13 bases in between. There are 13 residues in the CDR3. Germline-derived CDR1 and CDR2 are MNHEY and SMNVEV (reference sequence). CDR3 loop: CASSSMVGGTQYF. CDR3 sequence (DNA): TGTGCCAGCAGTTCCATGGTGGGAGGGACCCAGTACTTC.

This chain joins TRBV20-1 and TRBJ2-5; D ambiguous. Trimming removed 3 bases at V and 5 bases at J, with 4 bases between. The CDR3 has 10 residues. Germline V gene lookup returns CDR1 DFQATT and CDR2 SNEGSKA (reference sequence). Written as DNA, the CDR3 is TGCAGTGCTAGCGCGGAGACCCAGTACTTC. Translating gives CSASAETQYF.

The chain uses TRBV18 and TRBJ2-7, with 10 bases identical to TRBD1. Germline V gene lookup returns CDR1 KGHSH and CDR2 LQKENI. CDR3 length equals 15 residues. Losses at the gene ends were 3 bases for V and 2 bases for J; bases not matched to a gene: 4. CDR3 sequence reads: CASSPGQGTTYEQYV. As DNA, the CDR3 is TGTGCCAGCTCACCGGGACAGGGGACCACCTACGAGCAGTACGTC.

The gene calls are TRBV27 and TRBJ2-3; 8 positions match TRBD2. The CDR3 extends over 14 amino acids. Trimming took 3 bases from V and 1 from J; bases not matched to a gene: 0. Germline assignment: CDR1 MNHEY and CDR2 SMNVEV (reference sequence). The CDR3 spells CASSLTSGTDTQYF. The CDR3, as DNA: TGTGCCAGCAGTTTGACTAGCGGCACAGATACGCAGTATTTT.

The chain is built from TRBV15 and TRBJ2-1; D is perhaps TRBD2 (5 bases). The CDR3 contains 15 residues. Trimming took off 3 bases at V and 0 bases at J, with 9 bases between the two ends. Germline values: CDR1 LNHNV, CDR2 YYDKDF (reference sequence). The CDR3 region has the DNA TGTGCCACCAGCAGGGGCGGGCGCTCCTACAATGAGCAGTTCTTC. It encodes CATSRGGRSYNEQFF.

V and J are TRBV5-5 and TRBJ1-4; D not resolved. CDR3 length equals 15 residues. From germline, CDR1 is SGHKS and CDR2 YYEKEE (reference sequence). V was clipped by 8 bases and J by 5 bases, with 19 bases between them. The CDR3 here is CASENDPSANEKLFF. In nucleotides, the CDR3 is TGTGCCAGTGAAAACGACCCATCGGCGAATGAAAAACTGTTTTTT.

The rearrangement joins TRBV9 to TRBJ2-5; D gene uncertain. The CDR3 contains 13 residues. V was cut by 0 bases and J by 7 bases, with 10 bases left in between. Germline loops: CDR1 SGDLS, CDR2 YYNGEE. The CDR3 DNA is TGTGCCAGCAGCGTAGGCTACCTGGGGACCCAGTACTTC. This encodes CASSVGYLGTQYF. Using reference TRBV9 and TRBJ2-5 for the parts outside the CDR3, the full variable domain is DSGVTQTPKHLITATGQRVTLRCSPRSGDLSVYWYQQSLDQGLQFLIQYYNGEERAKGNILERFSAQQFPDLHSELNLSSLELGDSALYFCASSVGYLGTQYFGPGTRLLVL.

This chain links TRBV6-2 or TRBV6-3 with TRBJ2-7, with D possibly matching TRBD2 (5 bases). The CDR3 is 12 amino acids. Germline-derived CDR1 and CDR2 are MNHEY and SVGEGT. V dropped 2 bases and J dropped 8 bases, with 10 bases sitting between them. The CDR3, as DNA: TGTGCCAGCAGTTACCTTCGGGAAAAGCAGTACTTC. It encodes CASSYLREKQYF.

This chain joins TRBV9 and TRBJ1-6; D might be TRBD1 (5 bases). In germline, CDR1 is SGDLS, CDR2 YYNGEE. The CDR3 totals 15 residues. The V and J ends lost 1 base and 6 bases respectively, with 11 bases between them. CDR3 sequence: CASSVSGTANSPLHF. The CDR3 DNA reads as TGTGCCAGCAGCGTATCAGGGACCGCTAATTCACCCCTCCACTTT.

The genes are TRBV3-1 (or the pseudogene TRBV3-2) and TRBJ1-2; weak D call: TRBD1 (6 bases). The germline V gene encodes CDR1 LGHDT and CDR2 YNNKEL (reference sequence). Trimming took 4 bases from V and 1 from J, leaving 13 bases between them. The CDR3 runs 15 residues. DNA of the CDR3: TGTGCCAGCAGCCTGGCCCGGGACATTAACTATGGCTACACCTTC. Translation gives CASSLARDINYGYTF.

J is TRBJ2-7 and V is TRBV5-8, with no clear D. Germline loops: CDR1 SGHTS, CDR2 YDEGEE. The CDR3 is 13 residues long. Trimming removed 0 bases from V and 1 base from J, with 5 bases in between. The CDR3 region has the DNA TGTGCCAGCAGCTTGGCCGGGTCCTACGAGCAGTACTTC. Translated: CASSLAGSYEQYF.

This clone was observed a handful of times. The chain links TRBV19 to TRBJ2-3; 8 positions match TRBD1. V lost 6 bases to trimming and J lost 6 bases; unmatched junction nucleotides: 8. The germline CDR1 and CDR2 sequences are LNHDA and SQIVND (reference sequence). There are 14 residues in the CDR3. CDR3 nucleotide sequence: TGTGCCAGTAGCCGGGACAGGACGTCGGATACGCAGTATTTT. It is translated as CASSRDRTSDTQYF.

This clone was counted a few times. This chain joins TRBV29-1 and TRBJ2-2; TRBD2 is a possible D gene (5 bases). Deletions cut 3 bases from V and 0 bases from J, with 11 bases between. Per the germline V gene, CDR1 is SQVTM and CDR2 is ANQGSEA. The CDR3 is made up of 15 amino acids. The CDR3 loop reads CSVEIGSANTGELFF. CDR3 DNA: TGCAGCGTTGAGATTGGTAGCGCGAACACCGGGGAGCTGTTTTTT.

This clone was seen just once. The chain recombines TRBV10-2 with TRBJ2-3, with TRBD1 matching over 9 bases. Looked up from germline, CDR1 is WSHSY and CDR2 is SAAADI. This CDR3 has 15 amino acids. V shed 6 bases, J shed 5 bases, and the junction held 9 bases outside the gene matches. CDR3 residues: CASRRTGVALDTQYF. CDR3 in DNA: TGCGCCAGCAGGAGGACAGGGGTCGCGCTAGATACGCAGTATTTT.

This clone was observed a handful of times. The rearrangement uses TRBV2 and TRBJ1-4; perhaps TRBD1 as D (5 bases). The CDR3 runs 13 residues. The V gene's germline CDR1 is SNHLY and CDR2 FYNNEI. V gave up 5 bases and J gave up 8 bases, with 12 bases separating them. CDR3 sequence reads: CASSRLGLEKLFF. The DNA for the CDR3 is TGTGCCAGCAGTCGATTGGGACTCGAAAAACTGTTTTTT.

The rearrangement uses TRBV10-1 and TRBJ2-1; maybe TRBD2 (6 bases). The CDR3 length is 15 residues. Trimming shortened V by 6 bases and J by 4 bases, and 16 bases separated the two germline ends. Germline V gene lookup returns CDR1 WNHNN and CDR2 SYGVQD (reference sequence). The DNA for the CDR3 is TGCGCCAGCAGCGTAACGATGGGGGGTTACAATGAGCAGTTCTTC. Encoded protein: CASSVTMGGYNEQFF.